A single sample gave rise to the 3 T cell receptor beta chains below, sequenced in a study of blood T cell repertoires in COVID-19. The assay was immunoSEQ multiplex PCR, and TCRdb's table has in-frame clones only and misses some. The profile covers about 70,000 clones, with over 65% appearing a single time and about 0.87% taken by the ten largest. What was sequenced was peripheral blood. These receptors came from a woman between 70 and 85 years old with acute or convalescent COVID-19.

The chain is built from TRBV2 and TRBJ2-5; 8 bases are shared with TRBD1. V was clipped by 6 bases and J by 4 bases; unmatched bases: 13. The CDR3 has 16 residues. Germline V gene sequence: CDR1 SNHLY, CDR2 FYNNEI. CDR3 residues: CASSPPEGRGLETQYF. DNA for the CDR3: TGTGCCAGCAGCCCCCCCGAGGGCAGGGGGCTAGAGACCCAGTACTTC.

The chain is built from TRBV2 and TRBJ1-5; 8 positions match TRBD1. The V and J ends lost 4 bases and 7 bases, in that order; junction bases with no gene match: 6. Germline CDR1 is SNHLY and CDR2 is FYNNEI. The CDR3 has 14 residues. CDR3 in amino acids: CASSGQGARQPQHF. In nucleotides, the CDR3 is TGTGCCAGCAGTGGGCAGGGGGCGCGGCAGCCCCAGCATTTT. Drawing the rest from reference TRBV2 and TRBJ1-5, the complete variable domain is EPEVTQTPSHQVTQMGQEVILRCVPISNHLYFYWYRQILGQKVEFLVSFYNNEISEKSEIFDDQFSVERPDGSNFTLKIRSTKLEDSAMYFCASSGQGARQPQHFGDGTRLSIL.

The rearrangement joins TRBV7-2 to TRBJ1-1, with TRBD1 as a possible D gene (5 bases). Germline CDR1 is SGHTA and CDR2 is FQGNSA. With 5 bases removed from V and 3 bases from J, the gap between germline ends came to 13 bases. CDR3 size: 14 residues. CDR3 sequence (DNA): TGTGCCAGCAGCCCGACGGGAGGGGACACTGAAGCTTTCTTT. Translating it yields CASSPTGGDTEAFF. Full variable domain (rest looked up from reference TRBV7-2 and TRBJ1-1): GAGVSQSPSNKVTEKGKDVELRCDPISGHTALYWYRQSLGQGLEFLIYFQGNSAPDKSGLPSDRFSAERTGGSVSTLTIQRTQQEDSAVYLCASSPTGGDTEAFFGQGTRLTVV.